This T cell receptor beta chain was sequenced during a study of blood T cell repertoires in COVID-19. Across the whole study: Spain, Italy and the United States supplied samples that represented acute and convalescent COVID-19. In each case, the material was cDNA or gDNA derived from T cells, B-cell-depleted T cells, or PBMCs.

CDR3 length: 16 residues. Germline V lookup: CDR1 MNHEY, CDR2 SVGAGI. V lost 4 bases and J lost 3; bases outside the gene matches: 11. The repertoire was sequenced with immunoSEQ multiplex PCR; TCRdb's copy has only in-frame clones and lacks some. The profile shows about 82,000 clones, over 70% of them singletons. The receptor comes from a woman aged 55-70 years with acute or convalescent COVID-19. The sample comprised peripheral blood. The rearrangement uses TRBV6-5 and TRBJ1-2; 7 nucleotides line up with TRBD1. Here the CDR3 reads CASSFARGRADYGYTF. DNA for the CDR3: TGTGCCAGCAGTTTCGCTAGGGGGCGTGCGGACTATGGCTACACCTTC.